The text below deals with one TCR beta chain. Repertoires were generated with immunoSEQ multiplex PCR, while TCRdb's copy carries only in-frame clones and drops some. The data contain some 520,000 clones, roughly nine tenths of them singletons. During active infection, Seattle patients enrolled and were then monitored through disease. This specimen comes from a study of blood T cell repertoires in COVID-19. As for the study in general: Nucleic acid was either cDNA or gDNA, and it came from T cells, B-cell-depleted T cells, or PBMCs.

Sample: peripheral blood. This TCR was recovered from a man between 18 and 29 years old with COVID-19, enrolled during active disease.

In DNA form, the CDR3 reads TGTGCCAGCAGCCAAACTCCCGGGAGGGCAGATACGCAGTATTTT. This gives the protein CASSQTPGRADTQYF. The chain combines TRBV14 with TRBJ2-3, with 8 bases that match TRBD2. CDR1 is SGHDN, CDR2 FVKESK, per germline. The J segment lost 4 bases and the V segment lost 2 bases, leaving 5 bases of the junction unmatched. The CDR3 runs to 15 residues.